The clone carrying this T cell receptor (beta chain) was seen a handful of times. Disease in donors with ophthalmopathy had moderate-to-severe activity, CAS ≥3, NOSPECS ≥4 and under 3 months' duration. This specimen comes from a study of Graves' ophthalmopathy and Graves' hyperthyroidism. RNA transcripts provided the template for amplifying TCR beta CDR3 regions. The first round was an RT-PCR with HTBI primers, and the second round was a multiplex PCR. MiXCR was run by TCRdb on the multiplex PCR reads, yielding one entry per CDR3 protein. The sample includes 200,000 to 250,000 distinct CDR3 sequences, around 28% of them seen just once. V shed 6 bases and J shed 0 bases, with 14 bases lying between them. This CDR3 has 16 residues.

The sequence was collected from a man aged 50 to 59 with Graves' ophthalmopathy. This rearrangement joins TRBV12-3 or TRBV12-4 to TRBJ2-2; the D gene is possibly TRBD2 (6 bases). Sequencing was carried out using peripheral blood. CDR3: CASRDRTGANTGELFF. The CDR3 DNA reads as TGTGCCAGCAGGGATCGGACGGGAGCGAACACCGGGGAGCTGTTTTTT.